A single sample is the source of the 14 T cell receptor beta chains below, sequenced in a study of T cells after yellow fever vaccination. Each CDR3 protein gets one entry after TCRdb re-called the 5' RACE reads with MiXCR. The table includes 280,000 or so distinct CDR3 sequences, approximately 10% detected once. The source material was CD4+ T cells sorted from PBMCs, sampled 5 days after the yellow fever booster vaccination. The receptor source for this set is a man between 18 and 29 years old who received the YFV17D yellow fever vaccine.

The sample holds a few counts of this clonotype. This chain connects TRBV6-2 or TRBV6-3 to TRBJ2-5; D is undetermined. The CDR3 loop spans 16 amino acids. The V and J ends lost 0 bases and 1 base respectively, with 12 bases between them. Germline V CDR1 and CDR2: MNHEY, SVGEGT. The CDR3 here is CASSYSARNIQETQYF. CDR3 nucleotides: TGTGCCAGCAGTTACTCGGCCAGGAACATCCAAGAGACCCAGTACTTC.

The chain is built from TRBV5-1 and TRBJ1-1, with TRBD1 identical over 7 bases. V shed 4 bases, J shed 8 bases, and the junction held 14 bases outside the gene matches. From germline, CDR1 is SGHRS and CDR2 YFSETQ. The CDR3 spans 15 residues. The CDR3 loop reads CASSPRDSVMGEAFF. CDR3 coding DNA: TGCGCCAGCAGCCCCCGGGACAGTGTCATGGGGGAAGCTTTCTTT.

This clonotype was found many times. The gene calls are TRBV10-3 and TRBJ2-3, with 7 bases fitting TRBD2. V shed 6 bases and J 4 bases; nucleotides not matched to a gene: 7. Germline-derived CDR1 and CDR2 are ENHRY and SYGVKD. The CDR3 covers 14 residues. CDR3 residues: CAISPGGGSDTQYF. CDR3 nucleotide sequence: TGTGCCATCAGCCCAGGCGGGGGATCAGATACGCAGTATTTT.

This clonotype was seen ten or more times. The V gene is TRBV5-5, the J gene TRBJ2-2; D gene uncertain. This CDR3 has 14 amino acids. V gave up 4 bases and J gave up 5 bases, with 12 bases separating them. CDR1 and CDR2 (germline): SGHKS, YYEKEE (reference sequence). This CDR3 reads CASSPTDATGELFF. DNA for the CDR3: TGTGCCAGCAGCCCGACGGACGCGACCGGGGAGCTGTTTTTT.

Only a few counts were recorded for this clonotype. CDR3 in amino acids: CASSLAGSDPGYGYTF. The CDR3 coding sequence is TGTGCCAGCAGCTTAGCGGGAAGTGATCCGGGCTATGGCTACACCTTC. V usage is TRBV7-6 and J usage is TRBJ1-2; D not resolved. V lost 0 bases and J lost 4, with 15 bases in between. The CDR3 has 16 amino acids. Germline V gene lookup returns CDR1 SGHVS and CDR2 FNYEAQ.

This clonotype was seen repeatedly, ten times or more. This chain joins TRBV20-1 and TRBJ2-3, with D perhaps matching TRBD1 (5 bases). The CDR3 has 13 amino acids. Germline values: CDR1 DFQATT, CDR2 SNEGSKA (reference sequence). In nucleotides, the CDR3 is TGCGCTGAACAGGACCCGGGCACAGATACGCAGTATTTT. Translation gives CAEQDPGTDTQYF.

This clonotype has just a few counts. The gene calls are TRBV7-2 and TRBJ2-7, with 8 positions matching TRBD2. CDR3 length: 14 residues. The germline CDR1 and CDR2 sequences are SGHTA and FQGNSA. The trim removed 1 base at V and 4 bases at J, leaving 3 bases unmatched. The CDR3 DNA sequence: TGTGCCAGCAGCTTAGTGGCGGGGGGATACGAGCAGTACTTC. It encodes CASSLVAGGYEQYF.

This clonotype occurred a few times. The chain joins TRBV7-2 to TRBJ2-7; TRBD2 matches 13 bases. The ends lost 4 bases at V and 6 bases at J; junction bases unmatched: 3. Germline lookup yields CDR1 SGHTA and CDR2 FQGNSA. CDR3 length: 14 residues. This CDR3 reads CASSWWTSGGEQYF. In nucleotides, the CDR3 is TGTGCCAGCAGCTGGTGGACTAGCGGGGGCGAGCAGTACTTC.

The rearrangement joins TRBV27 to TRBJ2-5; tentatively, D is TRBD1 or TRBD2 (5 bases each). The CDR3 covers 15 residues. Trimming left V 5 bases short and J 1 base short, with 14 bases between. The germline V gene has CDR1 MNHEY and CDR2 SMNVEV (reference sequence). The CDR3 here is CASSAPGRGQETQYF. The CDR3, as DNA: TGTGCCAGCAGTGCGCCGGGACGGGGCCAAGAGACCCAGTACTTC.

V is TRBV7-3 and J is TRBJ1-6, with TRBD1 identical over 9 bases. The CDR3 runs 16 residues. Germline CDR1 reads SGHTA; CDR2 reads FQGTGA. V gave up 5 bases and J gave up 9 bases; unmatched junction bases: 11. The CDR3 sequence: CASSPDLTGGSSPLHF. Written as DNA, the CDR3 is TGTGCCAGCAGCCCGGACCTGACAGGGGGGAGTTCACCCCTCCACTTT.

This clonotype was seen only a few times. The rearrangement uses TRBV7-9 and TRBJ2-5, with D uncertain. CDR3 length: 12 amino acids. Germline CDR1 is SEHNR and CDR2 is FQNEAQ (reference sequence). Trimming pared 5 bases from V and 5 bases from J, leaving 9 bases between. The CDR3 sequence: CASSPFGETQYF. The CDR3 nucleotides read TGTGCCAGCAGCCCGTTCGGGGAGACCCAGTACTTC.

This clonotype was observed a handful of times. The CDR3 sequence is CSAPGYSDQPQHF. Written as DNA, the CDR3 is TGCAGTGCCCCGGGATACAGTGATCAGCCCCAGCATTTT. The chain recombines TRBV20-1 with TRBJ1-5; D is uncertain. The V and J ends lost 6 bases and 5 bases respectively, with 14 bases between them. There are 13 residues in the CDR3. The germline gives CDR1 DFQATT, CDR2 SNEGSKA (reference sequence).

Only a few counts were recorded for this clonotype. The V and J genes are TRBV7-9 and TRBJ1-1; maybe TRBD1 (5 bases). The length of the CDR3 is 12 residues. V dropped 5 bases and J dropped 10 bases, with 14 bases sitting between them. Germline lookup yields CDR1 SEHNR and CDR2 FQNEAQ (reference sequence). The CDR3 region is CASSQTGYRAFF. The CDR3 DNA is TGTGCCAGCAGCCAAACAGGTTATCGAGCTTTCTTT.

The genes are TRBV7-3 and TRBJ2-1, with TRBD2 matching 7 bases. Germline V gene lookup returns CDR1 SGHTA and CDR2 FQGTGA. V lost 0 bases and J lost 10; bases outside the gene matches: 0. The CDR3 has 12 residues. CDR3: CASSLTGLEQFF. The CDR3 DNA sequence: TGTGCCAGCAGCTTAACGGGACTAGAGCAGTTCTTC.